This T cell receptor beta chain was obtained from a study of CD8 T cells in Susac syndrome. Negative isolation was used for CD8+ and CD4+ T cells and FACS enrichment for TEMRA cells. Per germline, CDR1 MNHEY and CDR2 SMNVEV (reference sequence). There are 14 residues in the CDR3. V was cut by 1 base and J by 5 bases, with 11 bases left in between. Study results and limitations: Individuals included in the TCR sequencing and HLA analysis were acknowledged by the study to be relatively few in number.

With random hexamers, reverse transcription was performed on roughly 0.45 to 1 ug of RNA. A multiplex approach, immunoSEQ multiplex PCR, amplified TCR beta CDR3 across 54 Vbeta and 13 Jbeta. TCRdb called the immunoSEQ multiplex PCR reads again in MiXCR, with one record for every CDR3 protein. The profile shows around 69,000 distinct CDR3 sequences, under 96% of them singletons. As concerns this clonotype: The antigen is unknown.

The TCR was taken from a human donor with multiple sclerosis. The genes are TRBV27 and TRBJ2-5, with D tentatively TRBD2 (6 bases). Source material: CD4+ T cells from PBMCs. In DNA form, the CDR3 reads TGTGCCAGCAGTTTATGGGGGGTAGGGGAGACCCAGTACTTC. It yields the protein CASSLWGVGETQYF.